A single sample gave rise to the 25 T cell receptor beta chains below, sequenced in a study of shared clonotypes between healthy human individuals. The table came from immunoSEQ multiplex PCR; TCRdb's copy has only in-frame clones and leaves some out. This sample has about 2.4 million clones; more than 85% occur once, and the top ten carry approximately 0.35%. The sample taken for sequencing was naive CD4+ T cells from PBMCs. The subset was: CD45RA+ positively selected. These receptors originate from a man aged 18 to 35 in good health. Some clones in this sample may be carry-over from other donors' samples.

The chain employs TRBV12-5 and TRBJ2-4; TRBD2 agrees at 9 bases. The CDR3 has 19 amino acids. Losses at the gene ends were 5 bases for V and 1 base for J; bases not matched to a gene: 15. The germline CDR1 and CDR2 sequences are LGHNT and FRNRAP. CDR3 coding DNA: TGTGCTAGTGGTCAGGGACTGGCGGGAGGGGGTAGGGCCAAAAACATTCAGTACTTC. Encoded protein: CASGQGLAGGGRAKNIQYF.

V gene TRBV15 combines with J gene TRBJ1-2, with 10 bases lining up with TRBD1. V shed 3 bases and J 4 bases; nucleotides not matched to a gene: 20. This CDR3 region has 20 residues. CDR1 and CDR2 (germline): LNHNV, YYDKDF (reference sequence). This CDR3 is CATSRGRAPNVGTGVYGYTF. The DNA of the CDR3 is TGTGCCACCAGCAGGGGCCGGGCCCCGAACGTCGGGACAGGGGTCTATGGCTACACCTTC.

J is TRBJ1-6 and V is TRBV10-3; D ambiguous. Between the trimmed V and J ends, which lost 10 bases and 8 bases, there was a span of 21 bases. CDR1 is ENHRY and CDR2 is SYGVKD in the germline V gene. The CDR3 consists of 15 residues. CDR3 residues: CATKDPGRIHSPLHF. Written as DNA, the CDR3 is TGTGCCACAAAGGACCCCGGAAGAATTCATTCACCCCTCCACTTT.

The gene calls are TRBV11-2 and TRBJ2-7; D possibly corresponds to TRBD2 (5 bases). Looked up from germline, CDR1 is SGHAT and CDR2 is FQNNGV. CDR3 size: 15 residues. V gave up 5 bases and J gave up 0 bases, with 14 bases separating them. The CDR3 DNA reads TGTGCCAGCAGCCGCGGGCCAATTTCCTCCTACGAGCAGTACTTC. As protein: CASSRGPISSYEQYF.

V gene TRBV7-3 combines with J gene TRBJ2-1; 8 nucleotides align to TRBD2. Germline CDR1 SGHTA, CDR2 FQGTGA. The V and J ends lost 5 bases and 6 bases, in that order; junction bases with no gene match: 6. This CDR3 contains 14 residues. CDR3 residues: CASSPPGRVNEQFF. The CDR3 nucleotides are TGTGCCAGCAGCCCCCCCGGGAGGGTCAATGAGCAGTTCTTC.

This clone showed up just a few times. The V gene is TRBV6-5, the J gene TRBJ1-1, with D uncertain. In germline, CDR1 is MNHEY, CDR2 SVGAGI. The CDR3 has 15 residues. V gave up 2 bases and J gave up 1 base, with 11 bases separating them. The CDR3 DNA reads TGTGCCAGCAGTTACGGCCACGAGGGGAACACTGAAGCTTTCTTT. Its translation is CASSYGHEGNTEAFF.

The chain links TRBV9 to TRBJ1-4; D gene unclear. Trimming removed 0 bases from V and 3 bases from J, with 15 bases in between. CDR1 and CDR2 from the germline V gene are SGDLS and YYNGEE. The CDR3 sequence is 17 residues long. The CDR3 DNA reads as TGTGCCAGCAGCGTAGGGCCGATCACTTCGGCTAATGAAAAACTGTTTTTT. Translated: CASSVGPITSANEKLFF.

V usage is TRBV10-2 and J usage is TRBJ2-1; no firm D call. V was cut by 0 bases and J by 4 bases, with 4 bases left in between. CDR3 length equals 13 residues. CDR1 is WSHSY and CDR2 is SAAADI in the germline V gene. CDR3 bases: TGCGCCAGCAGTGAGTCCGAGTACAATGAGCAGTTCTTC. Encoded protein: CASSESEYNEQFF.

This chain uses TRBV9 with TRBJ1-1, with D perhaps matching TRBD1 (5 bases). The CDR3 covers 14 residues. Germline V gene lookup returns CDR1 SGDLS and CDR2 YYNGEE. V was shortened by 0 bases and J by 2 bases, with 8 bases between the two germline ends. The CDR3 sequence: CASSVERGNTEAFF. The DNA for the CDR3 is TGTGCCAGCAGCGTAGAGAGGGGTAACACTGAAGCTTTCTTT.

For this clone: One end of the junction fails to match germline, which may point to a read error. The CDR3 loop is CAWMSGRTNYGYTF. The CDR3 region has the DNA TGTGCCTGGATGAGCGGCAGAACTAATTATGGCTACACCTTC. The chain is built from TRBV30 and TRBJ1-2; D gene uncertain. This CDR3 is built from 14 residues. CDR1 and CDR2 from the germline V gene are GTSNPN and SVGIG (reference sequence).

The chain carries TRBV4-1 and TRBJ1-1, with unresolved D. The ends were cut back, 4 bases at V and 0 bases at J, with 9 bases in the middle. The germline V gene has CDR1 MGHRA and CDR2 YSYEKL. The CDR3 has 14 residues. The CDR3 nucleotides are TGCGCCAGCAGCCGTGGGCAGGTGAACACTGAAGCTTTCTTT. As protein: CASSRGQVNTEAFF.

This chain joins TRBV28 and TRBJ1-2; D unresolved. V lost 3 bases and J 4 bases, leaving 9 bases between the germline ends. Germline V gene sequence: CDR1 MDHEN, CDR2 SYDVKM. The CDR3 contains 13 residues. This CDR3 reads CASSFWAAYGYTF. CDR3 in DNA: TGTGCCAGCAGTTTTTGGGCAGCCTATGGCTACACCTTC.

V usage is TRBV7-9 and J usage is TRBJ1-1, with TRBD1 as a possible D gene (5 bases). V gave up 3 bases and J gave up 4 bases, with 15 bases separating them. Germline-derived CDR1 and CDR2 are SEHNR and FQNEAQ (reference sequence). There are 15 residues in the CDR3. CDR3 nucleotide sequence: TGTGCCAGCAGCTTGGCCGGGACGGTGGGCACTGAAGCTTTCTTT. Translation gives CASSLAGTVGTEAFF. The variable domain in full, completed from reference TRBV7-9 and TRBJ1-1, reads DTGVSQNPRHKITKRGQNVTFRCDPISEHNRLYWYRQTLGQGPEFLTYFQNEAQLEKSRLLSDRFSAERPKGSFSTLEIQRTEQGDSAMYLCASSLAGTVGTEAFFGQGTRLTVV.

The CDR3 region has the DNA TGTGCCAGCAGTGAACCTCGGGGGACTAGCGCCGGCGAGCAGTTCTTC. Its protein product is CASSEPRGTSAGEQFF. The genes are TRBV6-1 and TRBJ2-1, with 10 positions matching TRBD2. The germline gives CDR1 MNHNS, CDR2 SASEGT. J was trimmed by 10 bases and V by 2 bases; bases with no gene match: 11. The CDR3 loop spans 16 amino acids.

The gene calls are TRBV18 and TRBJ1-5, with 10 nucleotides matching TRBD1. V lost 3 bases and J lost 3; bases outside the gene matches: 2. CDR1 is KGHSH, CDR2 LQKENI, per germline. The CDR3 has 15 residues. The CDR3 DNA is TGTGCCAGCTCACCGGGACAGGGGACCAATCAGCCCCAGCATTTT. It yields the protein CASSPGQGTNQPQHF. The entire variable domain, with the rest obtained from reference TRBV18 and TRBJ1-5, is as follows: NAGVMQNPRHLVRRRGQEARLRCSPMKGHSHVYWYRQLPEEGLKFMVYLQKENIIDESGMPKERFSAEFPKEGPSILRIQQVVRGDSAAYFCASSPGQGTNQPQHFGDGTRLSIL.

Notes on this clone: This sample includes further DNA sequences coding for the same CDR3. The chain employs TRBV29-1 and TRBJ1-4, with D unclear. Per the germline V gene, CDR1 is SQVTM and CDR2 is ANQGSEA. V lost 2 bases and J 5 bases, leaving 6 bases between the germline ends. This CDR3 region has 12 residues. CDR3 DNA sequence: TGCAGCGTTGAATCCGGGAATGAAAAACTGTTTTTT. This sequence encodes CSVESGNEKLFF.

The genes are TRBV4-1 and TRBJ2-2; the match to TRBD2 covers 7 bases. CDR3 length equals 16 residues. J gave up 5 bases and V 4 bases, and 10 bases lay outside the gene matches. The germline V gene encodes CDR1 MGHRA and CDR2 YSYEKL. In DNA, the CDR3 is TGCGCCAGCAGCCCCGGCGGGGGAGGGCTAACCGGGGAGCTGTTTTTT. Protein product: CASSPGGGGLTGELFF.

The chain has TRBV7-9 and TRBJ1-2; D not resolved. V was pared by 4 bases and J by 4 bases, with 28 bases between. Germline V CDR1 and CDR2: SEHNR, FQNEAQ (reference sequence). The CDR3 consists of 19 residues. CDR3: CASSSSNYDAGPGFYGYTF. CDR3 nucleotide sequence: TGTGCCAGCAGCTCCTCAAATTACGACGCGGGCCCCGGATTCTATGGCTACACCTTC.

The chain couples TRBV28 to TRBJ1-5, with 8 bases matching TRBD1. V lost 4 bases to trimming and J lost 7 bases; unmatched junction nucleotides: 6. Germline V lookup: CDR1 MDHEN, CDR2 SYDVKM. The length of the CDR3 is 14 residues. DNA for the CDR3: TGTGCCAGCAGTTATAGCGGACAGGGCCAGCCCCAGCATTTT. It is translated as CASSYSGQGQPQHF.

V is TRBV9 and J is TRBJ2-1; unclear D gene. Germline CDR1 SGDLS, CDR2 YYNGEE. The CDR3 contains 15 residues. The ends were cut back, 2 bases at V and 0 bases at J, with 9 bases in the middle. The CDR3 is CASSVLVYSYNEQFF. The DNA of the CDR3 is TGTGCCAGCAGCGTCCTAGTATACTCCTACAATGAGCAGTTCTTC. Filled out from reference TRBV9 and TRBJ2-1, the complete variable domain reads DSGVTQTPKHLITATGQRVTLRCSPRSGDLSVYWYQQSLDQGLQFLIQYYNGEERAKGNILERFSAQQFPDLHSELNLSSLELGDSALYFCASSVLVYSYNEQFFGPGTRLTVL.

The chain is built from TRBV28 and TRBJ2-1; D is perhaps TRBD1 (6 bases). The CDR3 covers 16 residues. V gave up 1 base and J gave up 4 bases, with 14 bases separating them. Per the germline V gene, CDR1 is MDHEN and CDR2 is SYDVKM. The CDR3 DNA is TGTGCCAGCAGTTTATCCGGGACACAGCTTTACAATGAGCAGTTCTTC. The encoded protein is CASSLSGTQLYNEQFF.

This chain links TRBV7-2 with TRBJ2-7; D call uncertain. The CDR3 is made up of 16 amino acids. Germline lookup yields CDR1 SGHTA and CDR2 FQGNSA. V lost 5 bases, J lost 1 base, and 18 bases lay in between. CDR3 nucleotides: TGTGCCAGCAGCCGAGACCCTACAAAGGTGTCCTACGAGCAGTACTTC. It translates to CASSRDPTKVSYEQYF.

Comment on this clone: The sample has other DNA sequences that encode this CDR3 too. V usage is TRBV9 and J usage is TRBJ1-1; D unresolved. Trimming took 0 bases from V and 1 from J, leaving 7 bases between them. CDR3 length equals 14 residues. Germline loops: CDR1 SGDLS, CDR2 YYNGEE. CDR3 DNA: TGTGCCAGCAGCGTAGAGCCTACGAACACTGAAGCTTTCTTT. Its translation is CASSVEPTNTEAFF.

This clone was seen only once. The chain uses TRBV5-4 and TRBJ2-7; D ambiguous. The CDR3 has 12 amino acids. Germline V CDR1 and CDR2: SGHNT, YYREEE (reference sequence). Trimming took 4 bases from V and 6 from J, leaving 11 bases between them. CDR3 nucleotides: TGTGCCAGCAGCCCAGATGGGTTCGAGCAGTACTTC. It translates to CASSPDGFEQYF.

Here the CDR3 reads CASSLGSTSVSYNEQFF. The DNA of the CDR3 is TGTGCCAGCAGCTTGGGGTCGACTAGCGTTTCCTACAATGAGCAGTTCTTC. The chain is built from TRBV5-6 and TRBJ2-1; 8 bases agree with TRBD2. This CDR3 comprises 17 residues. Looked up from germline, CDR1 is SGHDT and CDR2 is YYEEEE. The J segment lost 1 base and the V segment lost 0 bases, leaving 6 bases of the junction unmatched. Supplemented by reference TRBV5-6 and TRBJ2-1, the full variable domain reads DAGVTQSPTHLIKTRGQQVTLRCSPKSGHDTVSWYQQALGQGPQFIFQYYEEEERQRGNFPDRFSGHQFPNYSSELNVNALLLGDSALYLCASSLGSTSVSYNEQFFGPGTRLTVL.